What follows are 2 T cell receptor beta chains derived from one specimen sequenced in a study of blood T cell repertoires in COVID-19. Assay used: immunoSEQ multiplex PCR; TCRdb lists only in-frame clones, some missing. The table shows over 14,000 clones, with 87% occurring only once. Specimen: peripheral blood. These TCRs come from a human donor in a cohort sampled during active COVID-19.

The rearrangement joins TRBV12-3 or TRBV12-4 to TRBJ2-1; perhaps TRBD2 as D (5 bases). This CDR3 region has 13 residues. V was trimmed by 7 bases and J by 4 bases, leaving 11 bases between them. In DNA form, the CDR3 reads TGTGCCAGCACTAAGGACTTTTACAATGAGCAGTTCTTC. Translation gives CASTKDFYNEQFF.

The chain joins TRBV2 to TRBJ1-6; 10 bases fit TRBD1. This CDR3 region has 18 residues. Looked up from germline, CDR1 is SNHLY and CDR2 is FYNNEI. Trimming removed 8 bases from V and 0 bases from J; junction bases left unmatched: 10. The CDR3 loop reads CASGRDRGLSSYNSPLHF. The CDR3 DNA reads TGTGCCAGCGGCCGGGACAGGGGCCTGAGCTCCTATAATTCACCCCTCCACTTT.